This T cell receptor (beta chain) was sequenced for a study of identical twins. TCRdb recomputed calls from the 5' RACE reads with MiXCR, one row per CDR3 protein. Of some 97,000 distinct CDR3 sequences listed, 4.5% to 6.5% are singletons. This CDR3 is built from 15 residues. Germline V CDR1 and CDR2: LGHDT, YNNKEL (reference sequence). Study results and limitations: Weaker excess twin sharing was seen among beta out-of-frame sequences. Models predicted too little out-of-frame TCR alpha sharing in monozygotic twins. Rather than following the same donors, the conclusions depended on cross-sectional statistical analysis.

This clonotype was observed a few times. Its antigen is still unknown. One end of the junction fails to match germline, which may point to a read error. The rearrangement uses TRBV3-1 and TRBJ2-1, with TRBD2 matching over 13 bases. The receptor comes from a woman in her fifties or sixties in good health. Sequences were obtained from memory T cells sorted from blood. Here the CDR3 DNA reads TGTGCCAGCAGCGTACGACTAGCGGGAGGCAATGGGCAGTTCTTC. Residues: CASSVRLAGGNGQFF.